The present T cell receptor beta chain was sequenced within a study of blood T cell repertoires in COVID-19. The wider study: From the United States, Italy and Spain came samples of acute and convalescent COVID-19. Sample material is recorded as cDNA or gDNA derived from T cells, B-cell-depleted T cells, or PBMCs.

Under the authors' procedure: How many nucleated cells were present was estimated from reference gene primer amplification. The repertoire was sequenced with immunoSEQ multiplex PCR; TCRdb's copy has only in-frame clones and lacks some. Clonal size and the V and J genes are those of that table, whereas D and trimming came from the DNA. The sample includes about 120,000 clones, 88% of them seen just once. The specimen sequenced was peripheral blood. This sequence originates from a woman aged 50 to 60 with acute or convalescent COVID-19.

CDR3 residues: CASSSAGAGGVTQYF. The CDR3 DNA reads TGTGCCAGCAGCTCGGCTGGGGCGGGAGGTGTTACGCAGTATTTT. V and J are TRBV5-5 and TRBJ2-3; 8 bases align to TRBD2. The germline gives CDR1 SGHKS, CDR2 YYEKEE (reference sequence). CDR3 size: 15 residues. V was clipped by 3 bases and J by 8 bases; unmatched bases: 11.